One sample yielded the 28 T cell receptor beta chains listed below, sequenced in a study of cytomegalovirus exposure and HLA in healthy donors. The PCR employed 60 Vbeta primers together with 13 Jbeta primers. Method: immunoSEQ multiplex PCR; TCRdb's copy keeps in-frame clones and lacks some. The data contain 140,000 to 150,000 clones, around four fifths of them seen just once; the ten biggest clones take up 2.5%. The sequenced sample was PBMCs. Receptor source: a boy younger than 10 in good health and CMV-seronegative.

The rearrangement links TRBV14 to TRBJ1-5, with no clear D. Trimming took 3 bases from V and 5 from J, leaving 8 bases between them. Looked up from germline, CDR1 is SGHDN and CDR2 is FVKESK. The CDR3 is 13 residues long. CDR3: CASSQFSDQPQHF. Written as DNA, the CDR3 is TGTGCCAGCAGCCAGTTCTCAGATCAGCCCCAGCATTTT.

This clone is a singleton in its sample. The chain is built from TRBV7-3 and TRBJ2-7; TRBD2 is a possible D gene (5 bases). The CDR3 is 14 amino acids. CDR1 SGHTA and CDR2 FQGTGA come from the germline V gene. V lost 4 bases and J 1 base, leaving 11 bases between the germline ends. The CDR3 sequence is CASSYIRESYEQYF. Here the CDR3 DNA reads TGTGCCAGCAGCTACATACGGGAATCCTACGAGCAGTACTTC.

The chain couples TRBV9 to TRBJ2-2; possible D gene TRBD2, 7 bases. The ends were cut back, 0 bases at V and 3 bases at J, with 12 bases in the middle. This CDR3 is built from 16 residues. Germline V gene sequence: CDR1 SGDLS, CDR2 YYNGEE. CDR3 in amino acids: CASSVGVGGHTGELFF. CDR3 coding DNA: TGTGCCAGCAGCGTAGGGGTGGGGGGGCACACCGGGGAGCTGTTTTTT.

This clone was observed a few times. The chain is built from TRBV6-6 and TRBJ2-7; 11 nucleotides line up with TRBD1. Germline V gene sequence: CDR1 MNHNY, CDR2 SVGAGI (reference sequence). V lost 9 bases to trimming and J lost 4 bases; unmatched junction nucleotides: 5. This CDR3 is 13 amino acids long. This CDR3 is CASRDRGLYEQYF. In DNA form, the CDR3 reads TGTGCCAGTCGGGACAGGGGGTTGTACGAGCAGTACTTC.

The genes are TRBV11-2 and TRBJ1-2, with D hard to call. With 1 base removed from V and 9 bases from J, the gap between germline ends came to 12 bases. The CDR3 sequence is 13 residues long. Germline CDR1 reads SGHAT; CDR2 reads FQNNGV. The CDR3 coding sequence is TGTGCCAGCAGCTTAGGGGCAGTGCGAAGCTACACCTTC. Translating it yields CASSLGAVRSYTF.

The chain couples TRBV9 to TRBJ2-2, with 7 bases fitting TRBD1. This CDR3 has 16 amino acids. Germline values: CDR1 SGDLS, CDR2 YYNGEE. J gave up 1 base and V 4 bases, and 7 bases lay outside the gene matches. CDR3 DNA sequence: TGTGCCAGCAGCTCAATACAGGGGAGGAACACCGGGGAGCTGTTTTTT. This codes for CASSSIQGRNTGELFF.

The V call is TRBV6-1, the J call TRBJ2-7; no definite D call. Germline CDR1 MNHNS, CDR2 SASEGT. This CDR3 is 12 amino acids long. The CDR3 protein is CASKTVTYEQYF. CDR3 DNA: TGTGCTAGTAAAACGGTTACCTACGAGCAGTACTTC.

The CDR3 sequence: CASSQDGAGSTDTQYF. The CDR3 nucleotides are TGTGCCAGCAGCCAAGACGGAGCGGGAAGCACAGATACGCAGTATTTT. This sequence joins TRBV4-2 and TRBJ2-3; 7 bases align to TRBD2. CDR3 length: 16 amino acids. Germline CDR1 is LGHNA and CDR2 is YNFKEQ. With V trimmed by 0 bases and J by 0 bases, 3 bases remained unmatched.

This chain links TRBV29-1 with TRBJ2-1; a possible D gene is TRBD2 (5 bases). Germline V lookup: CDR1 SQVTM, CDR2 ANQGSEA. V dropped 6 bases and J dropped 7 bases, with 7 bases sitting between them. The CDR3 consists of 10 residues. In nucleotides, the CDR3 is TGCAGCGTCCGGAGGAATGAGCAGTTCTTC. This encodes CSVRRNEQFF.

The gene calls are TRBV9 and TRBJ2-7, with 8 bases fitting TRBD1. Germline CDR1 SGDLS, CDR2 YYNGEE. After removal of 2 bases from V and 2 bases from J, the junction contained 6 bases not matched to a gene. The CDR3 contains 15 residues. This CDR3 is CASSVDRGGTYEQYF. CDR3 DNA: TGTGCCAGCAGCGTCGACAGGGGTGGGACCTACGAGCAGTACTTC. Full variable domain (rest looked up from reference TRBV9 and TRBJ2-7): DSGVTQTPKHLITATGQRVTLRCSPRSGDLSVYWYQQSLDQGLQFLIQYYNGEERAKGNILERFSAQQFPDLHSELNLSSLELGDSALYFCASSVDRGGTYEQYFGPGTRLTVT.

The chain couples TRBV7-9 to TRBJ2-2; 10 bases line up with TRBD2. The CDR3 consists of 15 residues. J lost 2 bases, V lost 9 bases, and 6 bases had no gene match. The germline gives CDR1 SEHNR, CDR2 FQNEAQ (reference sequence). CDR3 sequence: CAREGTSANTGELFF. The CDR3, as DNA: TGTGCCAGGGAAGGGACTAGCGCTAACACCGGGGAGCTGTTTTTT.

Worth noting for this clone: Distinct nucleotide sequences in the sample also encode this CDR3. This chain joins TRBV5-4 and TRBJ2-7; the D gene is possibly TRBD2 (5 bases). V lost 4 bases, J lost 3 bases, and 8 bases lay in between. CDR3 length: 12 residues. CDR1 is SGHNT, CDR2 YYREEE, per germline (reference sequence). Written as DNA, the CDR3 is TGTGCCAGCAGCCTGGGAGTCTACGAGCAGTACTTC. Translating gives CASSLGVYEQYF.

This chain joins TRBV11-2 and TRBJ1-3, with TRBD1 matching 7 bases. Trimming at V came to 2 bases and at J to 4 bases, leaving 5 bases not matched to a gene. Germline loops: CDR1 SGHAT, CDR2 FQNNGV. The CDR3 is 15 amino acids. CDR3 sequence (DNA): TGTGCCAGCAGCTTAAGACAGGGATCAGGAAACACCATATATTTT. It codes for CASSLRQGSGNTIYF.

This chain uses TRBV6-1 with TRBJ2-7; unclear D gene. The V end lost 2 bases, the J end lost 0 bases, and 8 bases lay between the germline ends. The CDR3 covers 14 residues. Per germline, CDR1 MNHNS and CDR2 SASEGT. The CDR3: CASSETYNSYEQYF. The CDR3 DNA follows: TGTGCCAGCAGTGAAACGTACAACTCCTACGAGCAGTACTTC.

V usage is TRBV7-9 and J usage is TRBJ2-7, with a possible D match to TRBD1 (6 bases). Germline values: CDR1 SEHNR, CDR2 FQNEAQ (reference sequence). Between the trimmed V and J ends, which lost 0 bases and 10 bases, there was a span of 10 bases. This CDR3 is 12 amino acids long. Written as DNA, the CDR3 is TGTGCCAGCAGCTTAGCTGACGGGACACAGTACTTC. This encodes CASSLADGTQYF.

The V and J genes are TRBV19 and TRBJ2-5; TRBD1 matches 9 bases. Germline values: CDR1 LNHDA, CDR2 SQIVND (reference sequence). Trimming removed 2 bases from V and 3 bases from J; junction bases left unmatched: 4. This CDR3 is built from 15 residues. The DNA of the CDR3 is TGTGCCAGTAGTATATGGGGGACAGGGAAAGAGACCCAGTACTTC. It specifies CASSIWGTGKETQYF.

J is TRBJ2-1 and V is TRBV5-5; 11 bases map to TRBD2. Germline trimming cut 1 base from V and 9 bases from J; bases unmatched to any gene: 0. Germline V gene data show CDR1 as SGHKS and CDR2 as YYEKEE (reference sequence). CDR3 length: 13 residues. Here the CDR3 DNA reads TGTGCCAGCAGCTTGACTAGCGGGGGTGAGCAGTTCTTC. Residues: CASSLTSGGEQFF.

This chain links TRBV7-8 with TRBJ1-2; a weak D match, TRBD1 (6 bases). CDR1 is SGHVS and CDR2 is FQNEAQ in the germline V gene. CDR3 size: 14 residues. The V gene lost 2 bases and the J gene lost 2 bases, with 9 bases spanning the gap. CDR3 protein: CASSLSRGNYGYTF. CDR3 coding DNA: TGTGCCAGCAGCTTAAGCAGGGGAAACTATGGCTACACCTTC.

The chain carries TRBV6-1 and TRBJ2-1, with no clear D. The CDR3 is 14 amino acids. Trimming took 6 bases from V and 4 from J, leaving 13 bases between them. Germline-derived CDR1 and CDR2 are MNHNS and SASEGT. This chain's CDR3 is CASRGAVLYNEQFF. The CDR3 DNA reads TGTGCCAGCAGAGGAGCAGTTTTATACAATGAGCAGTTCTTC.

This clone was picked up a small number of times. The rearrangement links TRBV2 to TRBJ2-1; no clear D gene. This CDR3 contains 14 residues. CDR1 is SNHLY and CDR2 is FYNNEI in the germline V gene. V was trimmed by 7 bases and J by 3 bases, leaving 13 bases between them. The CDR3 region has the DNA TGTGCCAGCATTACCTTTGGCAGCTACAATGAGCAGTTCTTC. Protein sequence: CASITFGSYNEQFF.

The rearrangement uses TRBV5-4 and TRBJ2-7; TRBD1 is a possible D gene (6 bases). Germline CDR1 reads SGHNT; CDR2 reads YYREEE (reference sequence). The CDR3 extends over 16 amino acids. The V and J ends lost 0 bases and 0 bases respectively, with 13 bases between them. Here the CDR3 DNA reads TGTGCCAGCAGCTTGGCTTCAGGGGCTTTCTCCTACGAGCAGTACTTC. It translates to CASSLASGAFSYEQYF.

The chain carries TRBV7-6 and TRBJ2-7, with D tentatively TRBD1 (5 bases). CDR1 is SGHVS and CDR2 is FNYEAQ in the germline V gene. The ends were cut back, 5 bases at V and 2 bases at J, with 16 bases in the middle. This CDR3 region has 15 residues. CDR3 DNA: TGTGCCAGCAGCACTCGGACAAGGGGAACCTACGAGCAGTACTTC. Translation gives CASSTRTRGTYEQYF. Using reference TRBV7-6 and TRBJ2-7 for the parts outside the CDR3, the full variable domain is GAGVSQSPRYKVTKRGQDVALRCDPISGHVSLYWYRQALGQGPEFLTYFNYEAQQDKSGLPNDRFSAERPEGSISTLTIQRTEQRDSAMYRCASSTRTRGTYEQYFGPGTRLTVT.

This clone was observed once. The chain combines TRBV7-3 with TRBJ1-1; D ambiguous. The V end lost 4 bases, the J end lost 6 bases, and 9 bases lay between the germline ends. Germline V CDR1 and CDR2: SGHTA, FQGTGA. CDR3 length equals 12 residues. Here the CDR3 DNA reads TGTGCCAGCAGCTCCGGAGGACCTGAAGCTTTCTTT. Translated, it gives CASSSGGPEAFF.

The V gene is TRBV5-1, the J gene TRBJ2-7, with 9 bases fitting TRBD2. V gave up 7 bases and J gave up 3 bases; unmatched junction bases: 5. The V gene's germline CDR1 is SGHRS and CDR2 YFSETQ. The CDR3 runs to 13 residues. The CDR3 DNA is TGCGCCAGCGGCGGGGGGGCTTTCTACGAGCAGTACTTC. It encodes CASGGGAFYEQYF.

V gene TRBV9 combines with J gene TRBJ1-2; TRBD1 matches 12 bases. The germline CDR1 and CDR2 sequences are SGDLS and YYNGEE. The CDR3 covers 18 residues. J lost 5 bases, V lost 4 bases, and 15 bases had no gene match. Here the CDR3 reads CASSSPVRDRGLGYGYTF. CDR3 DNA: TGTGCCAGCAGCTCCCCGGTGAGGGACAGGGGGCTGGGGTATGGCTACACCTTC.

The chain carries TRBV5-1 and TRBJ2-3, with 10 bases lining up with TRBD2. The CDR3 contains 16 residues. The J segment lost 4 bases and the V segment lost 5 bases, leaving 10 bases of the junction unmatched. Germline loops: CDR1 SGHRS, CDR2 YFSETQ. The CDR3 DNA sequence: TGCGCCAGCAGGTCTACTAGCGGGGAGTTCCCAGATACGCAGTATTTT. The encoded protein is CASRSTSGEFPDTQYF.

The genes are TRBV11-1 and TRBJ1-1, with TRBD1 as a possible D gene (5 bases). Germline CDR1 and CDR2: SGHAT and FQDESV (reference sequence). The CDR3 consists of 15 residues. Trimming took off 7 bases at V and 4 bases at J, with 19 bases between the two ends. CDR3 protein: CASTLKGVASTEAFF. CDR3 DNA sequence: TGTGCCAGCACCCTCAAAGGGGTGGCGAGCACTGAAGCTTTCTTT.

The gene calls are TRBV7-9 and TRBJ2-3; 11 positions agree with TRBD2. This CDR3 contains 15 residues. After removal of 4 bases from V and 4 bases from J, the junction contained 4 bases not matched to a gene. CDR1 is SEHNR and CDR2 is FQNEAQ in the germline V gene (reference sequence). DNA for the CDR3: TGTGCCAGCAGCTCACTAGCGGGAGTAGCAGATACGCAGTATTTT. Translation gives CASSSLAGVADTQYF.